The 15 T cell receptor beta chains below come from one sample, sequenced in a study of vaccination and CD4 T cells after COVID-19. An Oncomine TCR Beta short-read assay was used to sequence the DNA from cultured CD4+ T cells. TCRdb called the PCR reads again in MiXCR, with one record for every CDR3 protein. The sample includes 14,000 to 15,000 distinct CDR3 sequences, around 48% seen only once; the top ten take around 14%. Treatment here: roughly 11-day PBMC culture with coronavirus spike peptide pools or control peptides (ViraFEST assay). Their antigens are not known. The sample consisted of CD4+ T cells from blood, cultured in vitro. These receptors were obtained from a human donor who had recovered from COVID-19.

The chain recombines TRBV20-1 with TRBJ1-4; no clear D. The CDR3 has 17 amino acids. CDR1 DFQATT and CDR2 SNEGSKA come from the germline V gene (reference sequence). The ends were cut back, 3 bases at V and 0 bases at J, with 17 bases in the middle. The CDR3 sequence is CSASDIRTVATNEKLFF. The CDR3 coding sequence is TGCAGTGCTAGTGACATTCGGACCGTGGCAACTAATGAAAAACTGTTTTTT.

J is TRBJ1-2 and V is TRBV4-1; 8 bases match TRBD1. Looked up from germline, CDR1 is MGHRA and CDR2 is YSYEKL. The CDR3 loop spans 14 amino acids. V gave up 3 bases and J gave up 4 bases; unmatched junction bases: 4. This chain's CDR3 is CASSHPGTGYGYTF. The CDR3 region has the DNA TGCGCCAGCAGCCATCCCGGGACAGGCTATGGCTACACCTTC.

The chain recombines TRBV5-5 with TRBJ1-5; D gene ambiguous. Germline values: CDR1 SGHKS, CDR2 YYEKEE (reference sequence). There are 15 residues in the CDR3. Trimming took 4 bases from V and 5 from J, leaving 16 bases between them. In DNA form, the CDR3 reads TGTGCCAGCAGCCGGACCGACGGGCGATATCAGCCCCAGCATTTT. This codes for CASSRTDGRYQPQHF.

In its sample, this clonotype was seen a few times. The chain links TRBV27 to TRBJ2-5, with D perhaps matching TRBD2 (5 bases). CDR1 MNHEY and CDR2 SMNVEV come from the germline V gene (reference sequence). Deletions cut 4 bases from V and 1 base from J, with 7 bases between. The CDR3 length is 13 residues. The CDR3: CASSWGAQETQYF. In DNA form, the CDR3 reads TGTGCCAGCAGTTGGGGAGCCCAAGAGACCCAGTACTTC.

The rearrangement links TRBV11-2 to TRBJ2-3; 12 bases line up with TRBD1. V gave up 6 bases and J gave up 9 bases; unmatched junction bases: 10. Germline V gene lookup returns CDR1 SGHAT and CDR2 FQNNGV. The CDR3 consists of 15 residues. DNA for the CDR3: TGTGCCAGCAGTGCCGGGACAGGGGGCTCGGGGACGCAGTATTTT. The encoded protein is CASSAGTGGSGTQYF.

The CDR3: CSAQGLLSHEQYF. The CDR3 nucleotides are TGCAGTGCTCAGGGACTCTTGAGCCACGAGCAGTACTTC. The rearrangement links TRBV20-1 to TRBJ2-7; TRBD2 might be the D (6 bases). CDR3 length: 13 amino acids. The V gene's germline CDR1 is DFQATT and CDR2 SNEGSKA (reference sequence). Between the trimmed V and J ends, which lost 5 bases and 5 bases, there was a span of 16 bases.

This chain connects TRBV20-1 to TRBJ1-1, with TRBD1 identical over 8 bases. J gave up 0 bases and V 4 bases, and 1 base lay outside the gene matches. This CDR3 comprises 13 residues. Looked up from germline, CDR1 is DFQATT and CDR2 is SNEGSKA (reference sequence). The chain's CDR3 is CSAKTGVNTEAFF. The CDR3 DNA sequence: TGCAGTGCTAAGACAGGGGTGAACACTGAAGCTTTCTTT.

The chain joins TRBV6-2 or TRBV6-3 to TRBJ2-7, with 7 bases aligning to TRBD2. The CDR3 spans 15 residues. Germline CDR1 and CDR2: MNHEY and SVGEGT. Trimming took 7 bases from V and 0 from J; bases not matched to a gene: 9. DNA for the CDR3: TGTGCCAGCATCCCCGGCGGGAGACTCTCCTACGAGCAGTACTTC. Translated, it gives CASIPGGRLSYEQYF.

This clonotype was counted only a few times. V usage is TRBV6-4 and J usage is TRBJ2-7; possibly TRBD1 for D (6 bases). Germline V gene data show CDR1 as MRHNA and CDR2 as SNTAGT. There are 14 residues in the CDR3. Trimming left V 5 bases short and J 0 bases short, with 11 bases between. Here the CDR3 DNA reads TGTGCCAGCAGTCTGGACAGTAGCTCCTACGAGCAGTACTTC. Translated, it gives CASSLDSSSYEQYF.

The chain is built from TRBV20-1 and TRBJ2-3; TRBD2 aligns across 8 bases. J was trimmed by 5 bases and V by 7 bases; bases with no gene match: 11. Germline lookup yields CDR1 DFQATT and CDR2 SNEGSKA (reference sequence). CDR3 length equals 14 residues. The CDR3 reads CSEMGAGEGDTQYF. CDR3 sequence (DNA): TGCAGTGAAATGGGAGCGGGGGAGGGAGATACGCAGTATTTT.

This clonotype was seen only once. V and J are TRBV5-1 and TRBJ1-1; 7 bases fit TRBD1. Germline V CDR1 and CDR2: SGHRS, YFSETQ. Trimming at V came to 4 bases and at J to 4 bases, leaving 7 bases not matched to a gene. CDR3 length: 14 residues. The CDR3 DNA sequence: TGCGCCAGCAGCCCCAGGGGGTTGGGCACTGAAGCTTTCTTT. This gives the protein CASSPRGLGTEAFF.

V is TRBV19 and J is TRBJ1-2; perhaps TRBD1 as D (5 bases). V lost 4 bases to trimming and J lost 2 bases, with 8 bases between them. The V gene's germline CDR1 is LNHDA and CDR2 SQIVND (reference sequence). The length of the CDR3 is 13 residues. This chain's CDR3 is CASSTGQNYGYTF. For the CDR3, the DNA is TGTGCCAGTAGTACGGGGCAGAACTATGGCTACACCTTC.

This clonotype showed up just a few times. The chain carries TRBV20-1 and TRBJ1-1; 7 nucleotides line up with TRBD1. Looked up from germline, CDR1 is DFQATT and CDR2 is SNEGSKA (reference sequence). Losses at the gene ends were 2 bases for V and 1 base for J; bases not matched to a gene: 4. The CDR3 has 14 residues. The CDR3 loop is CSARSRTGNTEAFF. DNA of the CDR3: TGCAGTGCTAGATCTCGGACAGGGAACACTGAAGCTTTCTTT.

This clonotype was picked up a small number of times. V usage is TRBV7-6 and J usage is TRBJ2-1; D is possibly TRBD2 (6 bases). The V gene's germline CDR1 is SGHVS and CDR2 FNYEAQ. The CDR3 is made up of 17 amino acids. Deletions cut 5 bases from V and 12 bases from J, with 29 bases between. The CDR3 here is CASSPSTGGPRLGGQFF. The CDR3 coding sequence is TGTGCCAGCAGCCCCTCAACCGGGGGACCTCGGTTGGGTGGGCAGTTCTTC.

This clonotype was seen a few times. This chain uses TRBV6-1 with TRBJ2-4; D may be TRBD1 or TRBD2 (7 bases each). The germline V and J ends were trimmed by 6 bases and 6 bases, with 24 bases remaining between them. From germline, CDR1 is MNHNS and CDR2 SASEGT. The CDR3 extends over 17 amino acids. CDR3 region: CASSPVGREGARNIQYF. Here the CDR3 DNA reads TGTGCCAGCAGCCCTGTGGGGAGGGAGGGGGCTAGAAACATTCAGTACTTC.